The 20 T cell receptor beta chains presented below share a single source sample, sequenced in a study of cytomegalovirus exposure and HLA in healthy donors. Primers included in the PCR were 60 Vbeta and 13 Jbeta primers. Assay used: immunoSEQ multiplex PCR; TCRdb lists only in-frame clones, some missing. Of over 70,000 clones in the sample, more than 55% were seen once. The sample was PBMCs. All receptors derive from a woman between 45 and 60 years old in good health and CMV-seropositive.

This clone was observed once. The V and J genes are TRBV4-2 and TRBJ1-6; tentative D call: TRBD1 (5 bases). The germline V and J ends were trimmed by 6 bases and 7 bases, with 13 bases remaining between them. CDR1 LGHNA and CDR2 YNFKEQ come from the germline V gene. This CDR3 region has 14 residues. CDR3: CASSLPGLNSPLHF. The CDR3 region has the DNA TGTGCCAGCAGTTTACCGGGACTCAATTCACCCCTCCACTTT.

This clone has more than one count but fewer than ten. The chain combines TRBV27 with TRBJ2-2; 10 bases line up with TRBD1. This CDR3 is built from 14 residues. The junction had 4 bases not matched to a gene; V was cut back by 5 bases and J by 7 bases. Germline lookup yields CDR1 MNHEY and CDR2 SMNVEV (reference sequence). CDR3 DNA sequence: TGTGCCAGCAGTGACAGGGGGCCGAGCGGGGAGCTGTTTTTT. The encoded protein is CASSDRGPSGELFF.

The chain recombines TRBV4-3 with TRBJ1-2; D gene uncertain. The V gene's germline CDR1 is LGHNA and CDR2 YSLEER. V was pared by 1 base and J by 4 bases, with 13 bases between. This CDR3 contains 15 residues. CDR3 sequence: CASSQGPSGGYGYTF. In DNA form, the CDR3 reads TGCGCCAGCAGCCAAGGCCCTTCAGGAGGCTATGGCTACACCTTC.

The CDR3 loop reads CASSQGGGGRQETQYF. The CDR3 coding sequence is TGCGCCAGCAGCCAAGGAGGGGGCGGGCGCCAAGAGACCCAGTACTTC. This rearrangement joins TRBV4-3 to TRBJ2-5; 7 positions match TRBD1. Trimming removed 1 base from V and 1 base from J; junction bases left unmatched: 6. This CDR3 has 16 residues. Germline CDR1 and CDR2: LGHNA and YSLEER.

The rearrangement links TRBV6-1 to TRBJ2-7; 8 nucleotides line up with TRBD1. V dropped 7 bases and J dropped 1; count of bases not matched to a gene: 9. Per the germline V gene, CDR1 is MNHNS and CDR2 is SASEGT. CDR3 size: 15 residues. CDR3 in amino acids: CASTLPGGDSYEQYF. The CDR3 DNA reads TGTGCCAGCACTCTACCAGGGGGCGATTCCTACGAGCAGTACTTC.

This clone was seen once. Relative to the germline gene, one junction end is altered; a read error may explain this. The chain recombines TRBV7-9 with TRBJ2-5; possible D gene TRBD2, 7 bases. Germline CDR1 is SEHNR and CDR2 is FQNEAQ (reference sequence). This CDR3 spans 15 amino acids. The CDR3: CSSSPTGGETETQYF. The CDR3, as DNA: TGTTCCAGCAGCCCGACGGGGGGCGAGACAGAGACCCAGTACTTC.

The V and J genes are TRBV7-3 and TRBJ2-3, with D tentatively TRBD2 (6 bases). The ends were cut back, 4 bases at V and 1 base at J, with 15 bases in the middle. The CDR3 length is 16 residues. Germline V gene data show CDR1 as SGHTA and CDR2 as FQGTGA. The CDR3 protein is CASSSTTSPGTDTQYF. CDR3 sequence (DNA): TGTGCCAGCAGCTCCACGACTAGTCCGGGCACAGATACGCAGTATTTT.

This chain connects TRBV30 to TRBJ1-5, with D uncertain. Germline CDR1 and CDR2: GTSNPN and SVGIG (reference sequence). This CDR3 is built from 14 residues. The V end was cut by 1 base, the J end by 3 bases, with 10 bases between. The CDR3 DNA reads TGTGCCTGGAGTGGTGGAGGAACCAATCAGCCCCAGCATTTT. As protein: CAWSGGGTNQPQHF.

This clone was counted a few times. This chain connects TRBV19 to TRBJ1-5, with TRBD1 identical over 7 bases. The CDR3 runs to 14 residues. Germline CDR1 and CDR2: LNHDA and SQIVND (reference sequence). J was trimmed by 0 bases and V by 6 bases; bases with no gene match: 2. Written as DNA, the CDR3 is TGTGCCAGTAGCGACAGGGATAGCAATCAGCCCCAGCATTTT. Translation: CASSDRDSNQPQHF.

The rearrangement links TRBV9 to TRBJ2-2; 7 bases are shared with TRBD2. Germline values: CDR1 SGDLS, CDR2 YYNGEE. V gave up 1 base and J gave up 7 bases; unmatched junction bases: 4. This CDR3 has 14 amino acids. This chain's CDR3 is CASSVNPGGGELFF. The CDR3, as DNA: TGTGCCAGCAGCGTAAACCCGGGAGGCGGGGAGCTGTTTTTT.

V gene TRBV6-1 combines with J gene TRBJ2-7; possibly TRBD1 for D (7 bases). The V end was cut by 3 bases, the J end by 4 bases, with 22 bases between. The CDR3 spans 17 residues. The V gene's germline CDR1 is MNHNS and CDR2 SASEGT. CDR3 region: CASSEGVGGTVTYEQYF. The CDR3 nucleotides are TGTGCCAGCAGTGAGGGAGTCGGAGGGACAGTTACATACGAGCAGTACTTC.

This clone came up once. This chain joins TRBV5-1 and TRBJ1-4; 10 bases agree with TRBD1. The CDR3 spans 15 residues. V trimming: 4 bases; J trimming: 8 bases; junction bases outside the gene matches: 8. Germline lookup yields CDR1 SGHRS and CDR2 YFSETQ. The CDR3 DNA reads TGCGCCAGCAGCCCGACTGGACAGGGGGAAGAAAAACTGTTTTTT. Translated: CASSPTGQGEEKLFF.

This chain links TRBV5-6 with TRBJ1-1, with D possibly TRBD1 on 5 matching bases. V lost 2 bases to trimming and J lost 2 bases, with 13 bases between them. The CDR3 runs to 15 residues. The V gene's germline CDR1 is SGHDT and CDR2 YYEEEE. The CDR3 DNA reads as TGTGCCAGCAGCTTTGACACAGGATTTAACACTGAAGCTTTCTTT. Translated, it gives CASSFDTGFNTEAFF.

The sample holds a few counts of this clone. This CDR3 reads CASSPPGWVDRAGNTIYF. In nucleotides, the CDR3 is TGTGCCAGCAGCCCCCCGGGTTGGGTTGACAGGGCTGGAAACACCATATATTTT. V usage is TRBV7-9 and J usage is TRBJ1-3, with 7 bases that match TRBD1. CDR1 SEHNR and CDR2 FQNEAQ come from the germline V gene (reference sequence). The CDR3 is 18 residues long. V lost 5 bases to trimming and J lost 2 bases; unmatched junction nucleotides: 15.

V usage is TRBV2 and J usage is TRBJ1-2; D might be TRBD1 (6 bases). The CDR3 runs to 14 residues. Trimming removed 3 bases from V and 2 bases from J, with 10 bases in between. CDR1 is SNHLY and CDR2 is FYNNEI in the germline V gene. Here the CDR3 reads CASSDAGVNYGYTF. The DNA of the CDR3 is TGTGCCAGCAGTGATGCAGGGGTAAACTATGGCTACACCTTC.

This clone was counted a few times. This chain's CDR3 is CASSLAVVGAGEKLFF. DNA of the CDR3: TGCGCCAGCAGCTTGGCAGTAGTCGGAGCGGGTGAAAAACTGTTTTTT. V gene TRBV5-1 combines with J gene TRBJ1-4; D call uncertain. Trimming removed 0 bases at V and 7 bases at J, with 16 bases between. The CDR3 is 16 amino acids. The V gene's germline CDR1 is SGHRS and CDR2 YFSETQ.

This sequence joins TRBV5-8 and TRBJ1-5; a possible D gene is TRBD1 (6 bases). This CDR3 is built from 16 residues. With 2 bases removed from V and 4 bases from J, the gap between germline ends came to 16 bases. Per germline, CDR1 SGHTS and CDR2 YDEGEE. The CDR3 nucleotides read TGTGCCAGCAGCTTTATGGGGGTGGGGGCTAATCAGCCCCAGCATTTT. Translation: CASSFMGVGANQPQHF.

The genes are TRBV6-6 and TRBJ2-3, with a tentative D call TRBD1 (6 bases). The CDR3 covers 13 residues. Germline assignment: CDR1 MNHNY and CDR2 SVGAGI (reference sequence). V lost 7 bases and J lost 7, with 15 bases in between. The CDR3 sequence is CASTGQLGNTQYF. The CDR3 DNA reads TGTGCCAGCACCGGACAGCTGGGGAATACGCAGTATTTT.

This clone was seen a few times. J is TRBJ2-7 and V is TRBV18, with D perhaps TRBD1 (5 bases). The CDR3 length is 15 residues. V was cut by 3 bases and J by 5 bases, with 17 bases left in between. Germline CDR1 reads KGHSH; CDR2 reads LQKENI. The DNA for the CDR3 is TGTGCCAGCTCACCGGGAACAGGCGCTGGCGACGAGCAGTACTTC. As protein: CASSPGTGAGDEQYF. The whole variable domain, filled in from reference TRBV18 and TRBJ2-7, reads NAGVMQNPRHLVRRRGQEARLRCSPMKGHSHVYWYRQLPEEGLKFMVYLQKENIIDESGMPKERFSAEFPKEGPSILRIQQVVRGDSAAYFCASSPGTGAGDEQYFGPGTRLTVT.

V and J are TRBV6-6 and TRBJ1-4, with D perhaps TRBD1 (6 bases). V dropped 4 bases and J dropped 8 bases, with 14 bases sitting between them. The germline V gene encodes CDR1 MNHNY and CDR2 SVGAGI (reference sequence). The length of the CDR3 is 14 residues. The CDR3 nucleotides read TGTGCCAGCAGTTCCCCAGGGGTTCGAGAAAAACTGTTTTTT. Protein product: CASSSPGVREKLFF.